Below are 28 T cell receptor beta chains sequenced from a single sample in a study of cytomegalovirus exposure and HLA in healthy donors. Both 60 Vbeta primers and 13 Jbeta primers went into the PCR. Sequencing used immunoSEQ multiplex PCR; TCRdb keeps in-frame clones, though not all of them. Among more than 140,000 clones listed, roughly 87% were seen once. Sequenced material: PBMCs. All receptors derive from a man aged 25-45 years in good health and CMV-seropositive.

This chain links TRBV28 with TRBJ1-5, with D possibly matching TRBD1 (5 bases). Germline V gene data show CDR1 as MDHEN and CDR2 as SYDVKM. The V end was cut by 7 bases, the J end by 4 bases, with 14 bases between. This CDR3 is built from 14 residues. The CDR3 nucleotides read TGTGCCAGCATCTCCGGGGGGGGAAATCAGCCCCAGCATTTT. Protein: CASISGGGNQPQHF.

The chain has TRBV11-2 and TRBJ1-6; possibly TRBD1 for D (6 bases). In germline, CDR1 is SGHAT, CDR2 FQNNGV. The length of the CDR3 is 18 residues. V gave up 4 bases and J gave up 0 bases, with 16 bases separating them. The CDR3 sequence: CASSSSTGGSSYNSPLHF. CDR3 DNA sequence: TGTGCCAGCAGCTCTTCGACAGGCGGCAGCTCCTATAATTCACCCCTCCACTTT. The variable domain in full, completed from reference TRBV11-2 and TRBJ1-6, reads EAGVAQSPRYKIIEKRQSVAFWCNPISGHATLYWYQQILGQGPKLLIQFQNNGVVDDSQLPKDRFSAERLKGVDSTLKIQPAKLEDSAVYLCASSSSTGGSSYNSPLHFGNGTRLTVT.

The chain is built from TRBV30 and TRBJ1-5; D not certain. V was clipped by 1 base and J by 4 bases, with 8 bases between them. CDR3 length: 13 amino acids. The germline V gene has CDR1 GTSNPN and CDR2 SVGIG (reference sequence). CDR3 in amino acids: CAWSDDINQPQHF. The CDR3 DNA reads as TGTGCCTGGAGTGATGACATAAATCAGCCCCAGCATTTT.

The chain carries TRBV5-1 and TRBJ1-1, with D unclear. This CDR3 has 14 residues. Deletions cut 4 bases from V and 10 bases from J, with 20 bases between. Germline-derived CDR1 and CDR2 are SGHRS and YFSETQ. The CDR3 sequence: CASSLTNAERGAFF. DNA of the CDR3: TGCGCCAGCAGCCTGACAAACGCTGAACGGGGAGCTTTCTTT.

J is TRBJ1-3 and V is TRBV28; no clear D. Trimming shortened V by 4 bases and J by 0 bases, and 10 bases separated the two germline ends. This CDR3 has 15 amino acids. Germline-derived CDR1 and CDR2 are MDHEN and SYDVKM. In DNA, the CDR3 is TGTGCCAGCAGTTCCCCGGGGTACTCTGGAAACACCATATATTTT. It is translated as CASSSPGYSGNTIYF. Supplemented by reference TRBV28 and TRBJ1-3, the full variable domain reads DVKVTQSSRYLVKRTGEKVFLECVQDMDHENMFWYRQDPGLGLRLIYFSYDVKMKEKGDIPEGYSVSREKKERFSLILESASTNQTSMYLCASSSPGYSGNTIYFGEGSWLTVV.

V gene TRBV2 combines with J gene TRBJ2-1; 7 bases line up with TRBD1. V lost 6 bases and J lost 7; bases outside the gene matches: 6. This CDR3 has 13 residues. Germline assignment: CDR1 SNHLY and CDR2 FYNNEI. This CDR3 is CASSRTGVNEQFF. CDR3 nucleotides: TGTGCCAGCAGCAGGACAGGAGTTAATGAGCAGTTCTTC.

The chain joins TRBV19 to TRBJ1-1, with D unclear. Germline V gives CDR1 LNHDA, CDR2 SQIVND (reference sequence). Deletions cut 3 bases from V and 1 base from J, with 12 bases between. This CDR3 comprises 15 residues. The CDR3, as DNA: TGTGCCAGTAGTATTCTCGGTGGTAGGAACACTGAAGCTTTCTTT. Encoded protein: CASSILGGRNTEAFF.

This clone turned up a few times. This chain uses TRBV11-2 with TRBJ1-1; a possible D gene is TRBD1 (5 bases). The CDR3 consists of 13 residues. Germline V lookup: CDR1 SGHAT, CDR2 FQNNGV. Trimming cost V 5 bases and J 10 bases, with 17 bases left between them. The CDR3 reads CASSEVRQPGAFF. The CDR3 nucleotides read TGTGCCAGCAGCGAAGTACGACAGCCCGGAGCTTTCTTT.

This clone has a handful of counts. The chain is built from TRBV19 and TRBJ1-1; D might be TRBD1 (6 bases). Per the germline V gene, CDR1 is LNHDA and CDR2 is SQIVND (reference sequence). There are 14 residues in the CDR3. V was cut by 4 bases and J by 4 bases, with 13 bases left in between. CDR3: CASSTRTALTEAFF. The CDR3 DNA is TGTGCCAGTAGTACCAGGACAGCGCTCACTGAAGCTTTCTTT.

The chain is built from TRBV27 and TRBJ1-6; TRBD1 matches at 8 bases. This CDR3 region has 14 residues. J was trimmed by 7 bases and V by 5 bases; bases with no gene match: 4. CDR1 and CDR2 from the germline V gene are MNHEY and SMNVEV (reference sequence). The CDR3 is CASSTGTGNSPLHF. CDR3 nucleotides: TGTGCCAGCAGTACCGGGACAGGCAATTCACCCCTCCACTTT.

V is TRBV28 and J is TRBJ2-6; D is undetermined. The CDR3 runs to 14 residues. Looked up from germline, CDR1 is MDHEN and CDR2 is SYDVKM. Trimming took off 3 bases at V and 4 bases at J, with 7 bases between the two ends. The DNA of the CDR3 is TGTGCCAGCAGTTTCCCCAAAGGGGCCAACGTCCTGACTTTC. It is translated as CASSFPKGANVLTF. Based on the CDR3 plus reference TRBV28 and TRBJ2-6, the full variable domain is DVKVTQSSRYLVKRTGEKVFLECVQDMDHENMFWYRQDPGLGLRLIYFSYDVKMKEKGDIPEGYSVSREKKERFSLILESASTNQTSMYLCASSFPKGANVLTFGAGSRLTVL.

This clone was picked up one time. This chain connects TRBV10-2 to TRBJ2-3, with 9 bases identical to TRBD2. Germline CDR1 WSHSY, CDR2 SAAADI. The CDR3 has 17 amino acids. After removal of 6 bases from V and 4 bases from J, the junction contained 14 bases not matched to a gene. The CDR3 nucleotides are TGCGCCAGCAGGGACCCTGGCGGGGGGGGCCCCCCAGATACGCAGTATTTT. This encodes CASRDPGGGGPPDTQYF.

This chain uses TRBV19 with TRBJ1-1; D remains ambiguous. Deletions cut 3 bases from V and 5 bases from J, with 10 bases between. The CDR3 extends over 13 amino acids. Germline assignment: CDR1 LNHDA and CDR2 SQIVND (reference sequence). The CDR3 loop reads CASSISGETEAFF. Written as DNA, the CDR3 is TGTGCCAGTAGTATCTCCGGGGAAACTGAAGCTTTCTTT.

The chain joins TRBV28 to TRBJ2-2, with TRBD1 matching 7 bases. With V trimmed by 7 bases and J by 3 bases, 11 bases remained unmatched. The CDR3 extends over 16 amino acids. CDR1 MDHEN and CDR2 SYDVKM come from the germline V gene. This CDR3 is CASISVTGAHTGELFF. The CDR3 DNA reads as TGTGCCAGCATATCGGTCACAGGGGCCCACACCGGGGAGCTGTTTTTT.

This clone was detected once. The rearrangement joins TRBV1 to TRBJ2-5; TRBD2 is the table's D call and was not checked against the DNA. Gene TRBJ2-7 matches the end of the DNA better, so the J call may be wrong. TRBV1 is deemed a pseudogene. The CDR3 consists of 18 residues. The chain's CDR3 is CTSSQDIRTSGITYEQYF. For the CDR3, the DNA is TGCACCAGCAGCCAAGATATACGGACTAGCGGGATAACCTACGAGCAGTACTTC.

The V and J genes are TRBV5-5 and TRBJ2-1, with 12 positions matching TRBD2. Germline-derived CDR1 and CDR2 are SGHKS and YYEKEE (reference sequence). The CDR3 loop spans 16 amino acids. Trimming took 4 bases from V and 1 from J; bases not matched to a gene: 3. The CDR3 nucleotides read TGTGCCAGCAGCCCTAGCGGGGGGGTATCCTACAATGAGCAGTTCTTC. This codes for CASSPSGGVSYNEQFF.

The chain joins TRBV4-2 to TRBJ2-7, with TRBD2 identical over 8 bases. V lost 0 bases to trimming and J lost 0 bases; unmatched junction nucleotides: 1. The CDR3 has 15 residues. Germline values: CDR1 LGHNA, CDR2 YNFKEQ. The CDR3 DNA follows: TGTGCCAGCAGCCAAGAACTAGCGGCCTCCTACGAGCAGTACTTC. Translating gives CASSQELAASYEQYF.

The chain is built from TRBV27 and TRBJ1-5; no clear D gene. V was cut by 6 bases and J by 4 bases, with 13 bases left in between. Germline V gene sequence: CDR1 MNHEY, CDR2 SMNVEV (reference sequence). This CDR3 is built from 14 residues. The CDR3 loop reads CASRRKDGNQPQHF. CDR3 nucleotides: TGTGCCAGCAGGAGGAAGGATGGGAATCAGCCCCAGCATTTT.

The rearrangement joins TRBV11-2 to TRBJ1-1, with 7 bases matching TRBD1. The CDR3 spans 14 residues. Trimming cost V 5 bases and J 2 bases; bases outside gene matches: 5. Germline CDR1 is SGHAT and CDR2 is FQNNGV. In DNA, the CDR3 is TGTGCCAGCAGCCGGGACAGCCCTAACACTGAAGCTTTCTTT. It specifies CASSRDSPNTEAFF. The full variable domain, in which reference TRBV11-2 and TRBJ1-1 provide the parts outside the CDR3, is EAGVAQSPRYKIIEKRQSVAFWCNPISGHATLYWYQQILGQGPKLLIQFQNNGVVDDSQLPKDRFSAERLKGVDSTLKIQPAKLEDSAVYLCASSRDSPNTEAFFGQGTRLTVV.

The rearrangement links TRBV5-4 to TRBJ1-1, with 9 bases identical to TRBD1. The V and J ends lost 1 base and 5 bases, in that order; junction bases with no gene match: 9. From germline, CDR1 is SGHNT and CDR2 YYREEE (reference sequence). The length of the CDR3 is 16 residues. CDR3 protein: CASSLRRPGQGTEAFF. DNA for the CDR3: TGTGCCAGCAGCTTGAGGAGGCCGGGACAGGGAACTGAAGCTTTCTTT.

In its sample, this clone was seen once. The chain uses TRBV7-2 and TRBJ1-2; 9 bases line up with TRBD1. The CDR3 covers 15 residues. V lost 5 bases, J lost 3 bases, and 7 bases stayed unmatched. The germline gives CDR1 SGHTA, CDR2 FQGNSA. The CDR3 is CASSPRDRVYYGYTF. CDR3 sequence (DNA): TGTGCCAGCAGCCCGAGGGACAGGGTTTACTATGGCTACACCTTC.

In its sample, this clone was seen a few times. The rearrangement links TRBV28 to TRBJ2-1, with TRBD1 identical over 7 bases. The V segment lost 6 bases and the J segment 4 bases; nucleotides outside the gene matches: 15. Germline CDR1 MDHEN, CDR2 SYDVKM. The CDR3 contains 17 residues. In DNA form, the CDR3 reads TGTGCCAGCAGAAGGGATAGGACAGGAGATCCATACAATGAGCAGTTCTTC. Protein product: CASRRDRTGDPYNEQFF.

In the case of this clone: An end of the junction does not agree with germline; a read error may underlie this. The chain joins TRBV5-6 to TRBJ1-3; D may be TRBD1 (6 bases). The CDR3 has 16 amino acids. Germline-derived CDR1 and CDR2 are SGHDT and YYEEEE. This CDR3 is CASGYPTGNSGNIIYF. CDR3 bases: TGTGCCAGCGGTTACCCGACAGGAAACTCTGGAAACATCATATATTTT.

The chain combines TRBV6-5 with TRBJ2-4, with 9 bases identical to TRBD1. V lost 0 bases, J lost 6 bases, and 3 bases stayed unmatched. From germline, CDR1 is MNHEY and CDR2 SVGAGI. There are 15 residues in the CDR3. The CDR3 reads CASSYSTGGLNIQYF. The DNA for the CDR3 is TGTGCCAGCAGTTACTCGACAGGGGGGTTAAACATTCAGTACTTC.

V is TRBV6-5 and J is TRBJ1-1; 7 positions match TRBD1. V lost 0 bases, J lost 4 bases, and 5 bases stayed unmatched. CDR3 length equals 15 residues. Per the germline V gene, CDR1 is MNHEY and CDR2 is SVGAGI. The CDR3, as DNA: TGTGCCAGCAGTTACTCAAGACAGGGCCGCACTGAAGCTTTCTTT. Its translation: CASSYSRQGRTEAFF.

This clone has only one observation. The rearrangement links TRBV7-8 to TRBJ2-1; TRBD2 matches at 7 bases. CDR1 and CDR2 (germline): SGHVS, FQNEAQ. The V and J ends lost 5 bases and 5 bases, in that order; junction bases with no gene match: 3. The CDR3 contains 13 residues. CDR3 nucleotides: TGTGCCAGCAGCGTAACTAGCGACAATGAGCAGTTCTTC. This gives the protein CASSVTSDNEQFF.

The genes are TRBV5-6 and TRBJ2-5, with 10 bases aligning to TRBD1. Unmatched junction bases numbered 5, after V lost 3 bases and J lost 3 bases. CDR3 length: 15 residues. The V gene's germline CDR1 is SGHDT and CDR2 YYEEEE. The CDR3 nucleotides read TGTGCCAGCAGCTCGTGGGACAGGGGTAAAGAGACCCAGTACTTC. It encodes CASSSWDRGKETQYF.

V gene TRBV27 combines with J gene TRBJ2-3; 10 positions match TRBD1. V dropped 5 bases and J dropped 9; count of bases not matched to a gene: 2. CDR3 length: 12 amino acids. Germline V gene lookup returns CDR1 MNHEY and CDR2 SMNVEV (reference sequence). The DNA of the CDR3 is TGTGCCAGCAGTCCGGACAGGGGGACGCAGTATTTT. Its protein product is CASSPDRGTQYF.